The 22 T cell receptor beta chains reported below all come from one sample, sequenced in a study of cytomegalovirus exposure and HLA in healthy donors. Both 60 Vbeta primers and 13 Jbeta primers went into the PCR. Sequencing was performed with immunoSEQ multiplex PCR; in TCRdb, only in-frame clones are kept and a portion is missing. The sample has about 180,000 clones, 77% seen once. Input material: PBMCs. Receptors originate from a woman aged 60 to 75 in good health and CMV-seropositive.

The chain recombines TRBV6-5 with TRBJ1-1; no clear D gene. Germline V lookup: CDR1 MNHEY, CDR2 SVGAGI. The CDR3 spans 14 residues. Trimming pared 0 bases from V and 8 bases from J, leaving 13 bases between. In nucleotides, the CDR3 is TGTGCCAGCAGTTACTCCGGTTCATTCGGGGAAGCTTTCTTT. Protein product: CASSYSGSFGEAFF.

The gene calls are TRBV7-3 and TRBJ2-2; 7 nucleotides align to TRBD2. The CDR3 contains 14 residues. The trim removed 10 bases at V and 0 bases at J, leaving 5 bases unmatched. Germline V gene data show CDR1 as SGHTA and CDR2 as FQGTGA. The CDR3 reads CATRDYANTGELFF. The CDR3 DNA sequence: TGTGCCACCCGGGACTACGCGAACACCGGGGAGCTGTTTTTT.

Note on this clone: At the DNA level, this CDR3 is encoded by other sequences in the same sample as well. The chain is built from TRBV6-5 and TRBJ2-2; tentatively, D is TRBD2 (5 bases). Trimming took off 4 bases at V and 5 bases at J, with 5 bases between the two ends. The CDR3 runs to 12 residues. Germline V gene sequence: CDR1 MNHEY, CDR2 SVGAGI. This CDR3 reads CASSSGTGELFF. CDR3 coding DNA: TGTGCCAGCAGTTCGGGGACCGGGGAGCTGTTTTTT.

This clone rates as medium-sized. Other DNA sequences in this sample translate to the same CDR3. The chain has TRBV28 and TRBJ1-2; possible D gene TRBD1, 5 bases. Germline V CDR1 and CDR2: MDHEN, SYDVKM. V shed 3 bases and J shed 3 bases, with 8 bases lying between them. This CDR3 comprises 13 residues. The CDR3 here is CASSLGGDYGYTF. CDR3 sequence (DNA): TGTGCCAGCAGTTTGGGGGGTGACTATGGCTACACCTTC.

The gene calls are TRBV7-8 and TRBJ1-2; the D is unclear. The V gene's germline CDR1 is SGHVS and CDR2 FQNEAQ. The CDR3 is made up of 15 amino acids. The V end lost 1 base, the J end lost 0 bases, and 9 bases lay between the germline ends. CDR3 residues: CASSLVTGANYGYTF. The CDR3 DNA is TGTGCCAGCAGCTTAGTGACGGGAGCTAACTATGGCTACACCTTC.

This clone was seen a handful of times. V usage is TRBV11-2 and J usage is TRBJ2-2; the D gene is possibly TRBD1 (5 bases). V lost 5 bases and J 1 base, leaving 14 bases between the germline ends. The CDR3 is 16 residues long. Looked up from germline, CDR1 is SGHAT and CDR2 is FQNNGV. CDR3 protein: CASSQLQGKNTGELFF. DNA of the CDR3: TGTGCCAGCAGCCAGCTGCAGGGAAAGAACACCGGGGAGCTGTTTTTT.

V is TRBV5-1 and J is TRBJ2-1; 9 bases match TRBD2. The germline CDR1 and CDR2 sequences are SGHRS and YFSETQ. There are 18 residues in the CDR3. Trimming removed 0 bases from V and 4 bases from J; junction bases left unmatched: 11. The CDR3 sequence: CASSLGQTSGSLYNEQFF. In nucleotides, the CDR3 is TGCGCCAGCAGCTTGGGGCAGACTAGCGGCTCCCTTTACAATGAGCAGTTCTTC.

This clone was detected only once. The V call is TRBV4-3, the J call TRBJ1-1; the D gene is possibly TRBD1 (5 bases). CDR3 length equals 14 residues. Germline CDR1 reads LGHNA; CDR2 reads YSLEER. Trimming took 2 bases from V and 1 from J, leaving 8 bases between them. The CDR3 DNA follows: TGCGCCAGCAGCCAACTAACAGGGAACACTGAAGCTTTCTTT. Translated, it gives CASSQLTGNTEAFF.

This clone was seen a single time. This chain uses TRBV10-3 with TRBJ1-3, with TRBD1 matching 7 bases. CDR1 and CDR2 (germline): ENHRY, SYGVKD. The CDR3 is 16 amino acids. V lost 5 bases and J lost 0; bases outside the gene matches: 7. DNA for the CDR3: TGTGCCATCAGTCGGGACAGCATAGTCTCTGGAAACACCATATATTTT. Translating it yields CAISRDSIVSGNTIYF.

The sample holds a few counts of this clone. This sequence joins TRBV30 and TRBJ2-1, with 9 bases identical to TRBD1. Germline CDR1 is GTSNPN and CDR2 is SVGIG (reference sequence). Germline trimming cut 5 bases from V and 7 bases from J; bases unmatched to any gene: 6. The CDR3 covers 13 residues. CDR3 in amino acids: CAWSGDRENEQFF. CDR3 DNA sequence: TGTGCCTGGTCTGGGGACAGGGAAAATGAGCAGTTCTTC.

The V gene is TRBV7-2, the J gene TRBJ1-2; D is possibly TRBD1 (5 bases). There are 14 residues in the CDR3. CDR1 is SGHTA, CDR2 FQGNSA, per germline. The ends were cut back, 5 bases at V and 4 bases at J, with 14 bases in the middle. The CDR3 sequence is CASSRGLETYGYTF. CDR3 in DNA: TGTGCCAGCAGCAGGGGACTGGAGACCTATGGCTACACCTTC.

This clone was detected once. The chain couples TRBV27 to TRBJ2-3; D is uncertain. Trimming cost V 5 bases and J 8 bases, with 14 bases left between them. The germline CDR1 and CDR2 sequences are MNHEY and SMNVEV (reference sequence). The CDR3 consists of 13 residues. Written as DNA, the CDR3 is TGTGCCAGCAGTGGTCCCGGTTCTGGTACGCAGTATTTT. As protein: CASSGPGSGTQYF.

CDR3 nucleotides: TGTGCCAGCAGTTCGGGGGGCTTCGATGAGCAGTTCTTC. Translating gives CASSSGGFDEQFF. The rearrangement joins TRBV28 to TRBJ2-1, with TRBD2 as a possible D gene (7 bases). The CDR3 sequence is 13 residues long. In germline, CDR1 is MDHEN, CDR2 SYDVKM. V lost 4 bases, J lost 8 bases, and 12 bases lay in between.

The chain recombines TRBV7-2 with TRBJ2-7; 8 nucleotides agree with TRBD1. This CDR3 region has 15 residues. Germline V lookup: CDR1 SGHTA, CDR2 FQGNSA. With V trimmed by 4 bases and J by 4 bases, 9 bases remained unmatched. The CDR3 region is CASSSTGGNGYEQYF. CDR3 nucleotides: TGTGCCAGCAGCTCTACAGGGGGTAACGGGTACGAGCAGTACTTC.

The rearrangement uses TRBV7-2 and TRBJ1-2; a possible D gene is TRBD1 (6 bases). Trimming removed 1 base from V and 5 bases from J, with 11 bases in between. Germline V lookup: CDR1 SGHTA, CDR2 FQGNSA. The CDR3 consists of 14 residues. The CDR3 sequence: CASSLGRGAYGYTF. CDR3 DNA sequence: TGTGCCAGCAGCTTAGGGCGGGGGGCATATGGCTACACCTTC.

CDR3 sequence: CSVRTGGELFF. CDR3 bases: TGCAGCGTACGGACTGGCGGGGAGCTGTTTTTT. The V and J genes are TRBV29-1 and TRBJ2-2; TRBD2 might be the D (5 bases). Germline CDR1 is SQVTM and CDR2 is ANQGSEA. The CDR3 consists of 11 residues. V lost 6 bases, J lost 7 bases, and 9 bases lay in between.

This rearrangement joins TRBV15 to TRBJ2-5; possible D gene TRBD2, 6 bases. V was clipped by 2 bases and J by 3 bases, with 13 bases between them. This CDR3 comprises 15 residues. The germline CDR1 and CDR2 sequences are LNHNV and YYDKDF (reference sequence). Here the CDR3 reads CATSRYPPGEETQYF. The CDR3 DNA sequence: TGTGCCACCAGCAGATACCCGCCGGGGGAAGAGACCCAGTACTTC.

Worth noting for this clone: This clone may be a read error of a much larger clone one base away. The chain couples TRBV7-8 to TRBJ2-7, with D possibly matching TRBD2 (6 bases). Trimming removed 4 bases at V and 3 bases at J, with 10 bases between. This CDR3 comprises 13 residues. Germline V gene data show CDR1 as SGHVS and CDR2 as FQNEAQ. CDR3 coding DNA: TGTGCCAGCAGCTGGGACGGGGGCTACGAGCAGTACTTC. This translates into CASSWDGGYEQYF.

The chain couples TRBV25-1 to TRBJ2-3, with a weak D call TRBD1 (5 bases). The ends were cut back, 0 bases at V and 3 bases at J, with 10 bases in the middle. The germline V gene encodes CDR1 MGHDK and CDR2 SYGVNS. CDR3 size: 15 residues. The CDR3: CASSEYRGRTDTQYF. The CDR3 DNA reads TGTGCCAGCAGTGAATATAGGGGAAGGACAGATACGCAGTATTTT.

The chain uses TRBV4-2 and TRBJ2-2; 7 bases are shared with TRBD2. CDR3 length: 15 amino acids. Trimming took 2 bases from V and 7 from J; bases not matched to a gene: 7. In germline, CDR1 is LGHNA, CDR2 YNFKEQ. The CDR3 nucleotides are TGTGCCAGCAGCCAATCGGGGAGGGCGGACGGGGAGCTGTTTTTT. This sequence encodes CASSQSGRADGELFF.

This chain uses TRBV7-3 with TRBJ2-3; the match to TRBD1 covers 8 bases. CDR3 length equals 13 residues. Trimming at V came to 8 bases and at J to 0 bases, leaving 1 base not matched to a gene. Germline assignment: CDR1 SGHTA and CDR2 FQGTGA. The CDR3 nucleotides read TGTGCCAGCGGGACAGGCAGCACAGATACGCAGTATTTT. It yields the protein CASGTGSTDTQYF.

This chain uses TRBV27 with TRBJ2-7; 7 nucleotides match TRBD1. Per the germline V gene, CDR1 is MNHEY and CDR2 is SMNVEV (reference sequence). This CDR3 comprises 14 residues. V was pared by 10 bases and J by 4 bases, with 13 bases of the junction left unmatched. The CDR3 coding sequence is TGTGCCACCGCGCCTCAGGGGGTGTCTTACGAGCAGTACTTC. Its protein product is CATAPQGVSYEQYF.